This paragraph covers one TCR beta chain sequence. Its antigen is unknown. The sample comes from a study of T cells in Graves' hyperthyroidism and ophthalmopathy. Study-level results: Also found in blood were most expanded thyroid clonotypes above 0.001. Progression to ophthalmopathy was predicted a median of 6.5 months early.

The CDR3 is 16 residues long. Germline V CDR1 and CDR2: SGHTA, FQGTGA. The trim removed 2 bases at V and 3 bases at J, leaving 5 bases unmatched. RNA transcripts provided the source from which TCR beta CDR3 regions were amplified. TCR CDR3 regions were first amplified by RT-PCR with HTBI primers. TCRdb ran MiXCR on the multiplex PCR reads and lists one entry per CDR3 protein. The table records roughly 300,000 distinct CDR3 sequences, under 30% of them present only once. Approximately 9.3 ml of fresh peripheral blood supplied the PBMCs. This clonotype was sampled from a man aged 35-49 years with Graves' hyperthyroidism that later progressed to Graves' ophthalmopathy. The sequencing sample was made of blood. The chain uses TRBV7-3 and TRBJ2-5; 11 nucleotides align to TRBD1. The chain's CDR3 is CASSLFGQGAEETQYF. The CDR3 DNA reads TGTGCCAGCAGCTTATTCGGACAGGGGGCCGAAGAGACCCAGTACTTC.